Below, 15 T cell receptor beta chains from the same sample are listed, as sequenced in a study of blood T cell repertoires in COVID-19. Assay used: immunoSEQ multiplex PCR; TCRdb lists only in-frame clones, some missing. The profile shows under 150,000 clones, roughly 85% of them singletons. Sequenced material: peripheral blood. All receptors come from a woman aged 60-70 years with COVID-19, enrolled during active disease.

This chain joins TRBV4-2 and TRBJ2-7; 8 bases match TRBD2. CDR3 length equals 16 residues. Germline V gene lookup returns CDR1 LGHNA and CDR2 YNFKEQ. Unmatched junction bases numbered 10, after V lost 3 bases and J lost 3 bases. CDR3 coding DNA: TGTGCCAGCAGCCAGGAGGGCACTAGCGGAAACTACGAGCAGTACTTC. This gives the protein CASSQEGTSGNYEQYF.

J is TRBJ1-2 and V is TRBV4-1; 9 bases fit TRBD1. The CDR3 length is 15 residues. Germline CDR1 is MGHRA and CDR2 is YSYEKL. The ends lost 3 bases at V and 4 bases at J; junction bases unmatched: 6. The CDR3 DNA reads TGCGCCAGCAGCCAGTCCCCGGGACAGGGCTATGGCTACACCTTC. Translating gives CASSQSPGQGYGYTF.

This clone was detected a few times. CDR3 in amino acids: CSVHTLPGLGTEAFF. Written as DNA, the CDR3 is TGCAGCGTCCATACCTTGCCAGGGTTGGGCACTGAAGCTTTCTTT. The V call is TRBV29-1, the J call TRBJ1-1; possibly TRBD1 for D (5 bases). There are 15 residues in the CDR3. Germline CDR1 is SQVTM and CDR2 is ANQGSEA. Trimming stripped 6 bases from V and 4 bases from J, with 21 bases between.

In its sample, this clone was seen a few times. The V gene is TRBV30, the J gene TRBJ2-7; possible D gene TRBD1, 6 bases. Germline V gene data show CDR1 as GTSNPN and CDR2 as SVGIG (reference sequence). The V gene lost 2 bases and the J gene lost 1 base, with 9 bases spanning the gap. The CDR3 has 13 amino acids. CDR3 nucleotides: TGTGCCTGGAGTCAGGGGATTTCCTACGAGCAGTACTTC. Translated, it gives CAWSQGISYEQYF.

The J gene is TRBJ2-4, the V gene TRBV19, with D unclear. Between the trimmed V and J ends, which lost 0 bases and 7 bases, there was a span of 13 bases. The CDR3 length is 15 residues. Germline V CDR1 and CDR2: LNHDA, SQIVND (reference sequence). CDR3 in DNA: TGTGCCAGTAGTATAGAATTTGCGTCTCCCAACATTCAGTACTTC. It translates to CASSIEFASPNIQYF.

In DNA form, the CDR3 reads TGTGCCAGTAGTATACGACTGATTAATTCACCCCTCCACTTT. Amino acids: CASSIRLINSPLHF. V and J are TRBV19 and TRBJ1-6, with D uncertain. The V end lost 2 bases, the J end lost 6 bases, and 8 bases lay between the germline ends. This CDR3 contains 14 residues. Germline CDR1 is LNHDA and CDR2 is SQIVND (reference sequence).

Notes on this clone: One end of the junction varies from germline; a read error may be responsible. The CDR3 DNA is TGTGCTAGCAGCTTTCCAGGGGACAATGAGCAGTTCTTC. Its translation is CASSFPGDNEQFF. This chain uses TRBV7-7 with TRBJ2-1; D may be TRBD1 (6 bases). This CDR3 spans 13 amino acids. Germline CDR1 and CDR2: SSHAT and FNYEAQ (reference sequence).

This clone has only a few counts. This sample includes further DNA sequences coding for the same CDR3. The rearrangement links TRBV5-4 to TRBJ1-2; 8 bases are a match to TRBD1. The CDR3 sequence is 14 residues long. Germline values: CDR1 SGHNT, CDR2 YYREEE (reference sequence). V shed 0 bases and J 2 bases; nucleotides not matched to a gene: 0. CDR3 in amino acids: CASSLGQGNYGYTF. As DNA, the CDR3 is TGTGCCAGCAGCTTGGGACAGGGGAACTATGGCTACACCTTC.

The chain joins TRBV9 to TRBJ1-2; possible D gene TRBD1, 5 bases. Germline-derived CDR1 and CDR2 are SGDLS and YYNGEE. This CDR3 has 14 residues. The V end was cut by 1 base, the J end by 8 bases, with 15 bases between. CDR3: CASSVSAGMGGYTF. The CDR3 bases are TGTGCCAGCAGCGTAAGTGCAGGGATGGGAGGCTACACCTTC.

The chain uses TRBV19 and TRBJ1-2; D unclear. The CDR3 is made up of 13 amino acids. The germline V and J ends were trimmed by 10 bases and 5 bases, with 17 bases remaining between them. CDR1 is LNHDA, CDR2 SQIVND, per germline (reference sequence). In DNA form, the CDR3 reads TGTGCCACCCGGGATGGGCAGGCATATGGCTACACCTTC. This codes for CATRDGQAYGYTF.

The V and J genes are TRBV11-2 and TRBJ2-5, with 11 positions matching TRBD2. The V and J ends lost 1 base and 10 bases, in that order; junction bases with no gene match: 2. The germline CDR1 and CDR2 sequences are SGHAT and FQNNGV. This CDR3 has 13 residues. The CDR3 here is CASSLGLAGIQYF. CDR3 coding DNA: TGTGCCAGCAGCTTAGGACTAGCGGGGATCCAGTACTTC.

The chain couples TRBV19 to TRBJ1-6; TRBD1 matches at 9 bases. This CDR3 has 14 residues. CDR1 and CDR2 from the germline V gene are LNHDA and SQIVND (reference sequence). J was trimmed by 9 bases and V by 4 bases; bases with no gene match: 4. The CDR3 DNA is TGTGCCAGTAGTAGTACAGGGGGCGGTTCACCCCTCCACTTT. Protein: CASSSTGGGSPLHF.

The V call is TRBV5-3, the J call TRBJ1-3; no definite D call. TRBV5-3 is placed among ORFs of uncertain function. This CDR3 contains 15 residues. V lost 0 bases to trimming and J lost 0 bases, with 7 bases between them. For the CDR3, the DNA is TGTGCCAGAAGCTTGGGTATTTACTCTGGAAACACCATATATTTT. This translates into CARSLGIYSGNTIYF.

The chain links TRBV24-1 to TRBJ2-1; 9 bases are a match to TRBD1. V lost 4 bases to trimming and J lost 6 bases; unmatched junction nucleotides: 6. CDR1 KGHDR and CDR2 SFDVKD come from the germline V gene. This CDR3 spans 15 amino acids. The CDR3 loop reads CATSDERDRVNEQFF. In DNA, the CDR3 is TGTGCCACCAGTGACGAAAGGGACAGGGTCAATGAGCAGTTCTTC.

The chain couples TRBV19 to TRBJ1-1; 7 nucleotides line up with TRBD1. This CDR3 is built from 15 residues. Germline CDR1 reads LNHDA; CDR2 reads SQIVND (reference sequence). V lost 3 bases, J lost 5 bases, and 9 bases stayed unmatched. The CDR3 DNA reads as TGTGCCAGTAGTATCACAGGGGCCGGTTTGACTGAAGCTTTCTTT. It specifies CASSITGAGLTEAFF. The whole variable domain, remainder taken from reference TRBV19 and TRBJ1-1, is DGGITQSPKYLFRKEGQNVTLSCEQNLNHDAMYWYRQDPGQGLRLIYYSQIVNDFQKGDIAEGYSVSREKKESFPLTVTSAQKNPTAFYLCASSITGAGLTEAFFGQGTRLTVV.